The 28 T cell receptor beta chains given below trace back to one sample, sequenced in a study of shared clonotypes between healthy human individuals. Positively selected for CCR7, the CD45RO-negative cells used as naive CD8 cells excluded terminally differentiated effector memory CD45RA+ cells. Profiled with immunoSEQ multiplex PCR; TCRdb holds only in-frame clones, not every one. The sample consists of 1.5 million to 2.5 million clones, less than 95% of them appearing once. Material: naive CD8+ T cells sorted from blood. These receptors came from a man younger than 35 in good health.

The chain couples TRBV2 to TRBJ2-7; 11 nucleotides agree with TRBD2. The CDR3 has 15 residues. V gave up 4 bases and J gave up 3 bases; unmatched junction bases: 5. Germline V lookup: CDR1 SNHLY, CDR2 FYNNEI. The CDR3 spells CASSGPTSGNYEQYF. CDR3 DNA: TGTGCCAGCAGTGGACCGACTAGCGGGAACTACGAGCAGTACTTC.

This chain links TRBV12-1 with TRBJ2-3; the table's D call, TRBD1, was not checked against the DNA. TRBV12-1 is deemed a pseudogene. CDR3 length: 16 amino acids. CDR3 nucleotide sequence: TGTGCCAGCAGCTTATCACCGGGACATAGCACAGATACGCAGTATTTT. Translated: CASSLSPGHSTDTQYF.

The V gene is TRBV7-9, the J gene TRBJ2-7; 10 bases are a match to TRBD2. Trimming cost V 5 bases and J 5 bases; bases outside gene matches: 12. CDR1 is SEHNR, CDR2 FQNEAQ, per germline (reference sequence). The CDR3 sequence is 16 residues long. CDR3 protein: CASSPSSGGPFDEQYF. The CDR3, as DNA: TGTGCCAGCAGCCCCAGTAGCGGGGGGCCTTTCGACGAGCAGTACTTC.

Details on this clone: Other nucleotide sequences from this sample produce the same CDR3. The rearrangement uses TRBV27 and TRBJ1-2; maybe TRBD1 (6 bases). V shed 2 bases and J shed 4 bases, with 8 bases lying between them. This CDR3 contains 13 residues. Germline V gene data show CDR1 as MNHEY and CDR2 as SMNVEV (reference sequence). CDR3 DNA sequence: TGTGCCAGCAGTTTACAGGGGTCCTATGGCTACACCTTC. Protein product: CASSLQGSYGYTF.

This rearrangement joins TRBV7-9 to TRBJ2-2; D is unclear. Trimming left V 3 bases short and J 7 bases short, with 6 bases between. The CDR3 length is 12 residues. Per germline, CDR1 SEHNR and CDR2 FQNEAQ (reference sequence). CDR3 nucleotide sequence: TGTGCCAGCAGCTTCGGAGACGGGGAGCTGTTTTTT. This translates into CASSFGDGELFF.

V and J are TRBV7-2 and TRBJ2-7; 9 nucleotides agree with TRBD1. Trimming removed 5 bases from V and 7 bases from J; junction bases left unmatched: 9. The CDR3 runs 14 residues. Germline V gene data show CDR1 as SGHTA and CDR2 as FQGNSA. The CDR3 sequence is CASSEVTGGKEQYF. The DNA for the CDR3 is TGTGCCAGCAGCGAGGTGACAGGGGGTAAAGAGCAGTACTTC. The whole variable domain, filled in from reference TRBV7-2 and TRBJ2-7, reads GAGVSQSPSNKVTEKGKDVELRCDPISGHTALYWYRQSLGQGLEFLIYFQGNSAPDKSGLPSDRFSAERTGGSVSTLTIQRTQQEDSAVYLCASSEVTGGKEQYFGPGTRLTVT.

Details on this clone: Other DNA sequences in the sample encode the same CDR3. This chain links TRBV5-1 with TRBJ2-1; D remains ambiguous. CDR1 and CDR2 from the germline V gene are SGHRS and YFSETQ. The V gene lost 0 bases and the J gene lost 6 bases, with 4 bases spanning the gap. This CDR3 spans 12 amino acids. The CDR3 DNA follows: TGCGCCAGCAGCTTGGACGGCAATGAGCAGTTCTTC. This translates into CASSLDGNEQFF.

This clone was observed a single time. The rearrangement joins TRBV2 to TRBJ2-1; 9 bases line up with TRBD1. The CDR3 loop spans 14 amino acids. Trimming took 6 bases from V and 9 from J; bases not matched to a gene: 9. Germline assignment: CDR1 SNHLY and CDR2 FYNNEI. This chain's CDR3 is CASRDRGERGEQFF. CDR3 DNA: TGTGCCAGCAGGGACAGGGGAGAGCGGGGTGAGCAGTTCTTC.

The V and J genes are TRBV4-3 and TRBJ2-3; D is perhaps TRBD1 or TRBD2 (5 bases each). Germline V gene lookup returns CDR1 LGHNA and CDR2 YSLEER. CDR3 length: 18 amino acids. The ends were cut back, 0 bases at V and 0 bases at J, with 16 bases in the middle. The CDR3 coding sequence is TGCGCCAGCAGCCAAGATTTGGTGGAAGGGGACAGCACAGATACGCAGTATTTT. This gives the protein CASSQDLVEGDSTDTQYF.

This chain joins TRBV4-3 and TRBJ2-2, with D perhaps matching TRBD2 (5 bases). V was trimmed by 0 bases and J by 6 bases, leaving 20 bases between them. The CDR3 spans 18 residues. From germline, CDR1 is LGHNA and CDR2 YSLEER. DNA of the CDR3: TGCGCCAGCAGCCAAGATCGTATGGGTAGCGAAGGTCCCGGGGAGCTGTTTTTT. Translation gives CASSQDRMGSEGPGELFF.

The genes are TRBV9 and TRBJ2-3, with D possibly matching TRBD2 (6 bases). Trimming took off 3 bases at V and 1 base at J, with 15 bases between the two ends. The germline V gene encodes CDR1 SGDLS and CDR2 YYNGEE. This CDR3 contains 16 residues. CDR3 DNA: TGTGCCAGCAGCGGAAAGGGACTTCCGGGCACAGATACGCAGTATTTT. Residues: CASSGKGLPGTDTQYF.

V usage is TRBV6-5 and J usage is TRBJ2-1, with 9 nucleotides matching TRBD2. This CDR3 is 15 amino acids long. Losses at the gene ends were 2 bases for V and 4 bases for J; bases not matched to a gene: 3. CDR1 is MNHEY, CDR2 SVGAGI, per germline. In DNA, the CDR3 is TGTGCCAGCAGTTACCAGGGACTAGCTTACAATGAGCAGTTCTTC. Amino acids: CASSYQGLAYNEQFF.

The V gene is TRBV11-2, the J gene TRBJ1-6; D ambiguous. Germline CDR1 SGHAT, CDR2 FQNNGV. The CDR3 has 16 amino acids. V lost 1 base to trimming and J lost 4 bases, with 11 bases between them. CDR3 sequence: CASSLATQAYNSPLHF. CDR3 bases: TGTGCCAGCAGCTTAGCAACCCAGGCATATAATTCACCCCTCCACTTT.

The chain employs TRBV5-6 and TRBJ1-2; no firm D call. V dropped 0 bases and J dropped 2 bases, with 5 bases sitting between them. Per the germline V gene, CDR1 is SGHDT and CDR2 is YYEEEE. The length of the CDR3 is 13 residues. CDR3 sequence reads: CASSLVSNYGYTF. The CDR3 DNA follows: TGTGCCAGCAGCTTGGTAAGCAACTATGGCTACACCTTC.

This clone appeared once. The rearrangement uses TRBV5-6 and TRBJ2-1, with D perhaps matching TRBD1 (6 bases). The length of the CDR3 is 15 residues. CDR1 and CDR2 (germline): SGHDT, YYEEEE. Trimming left V 6 bases short and J 3 bases short, with 16 bases between. CDR3 nucleotides: TGTGCCAGCACCCCCGGTTCAGGGGTCTACAATGAGCAGTTCTTC. Its protein product is CASTPGSGVYNEQFF.

The V call is TRBV7-8, the J call TRBJ2-7, with 7 nucleotides matching TRBD1. The CDR3 is 15 residues long. The V segment lost 5 bases and the J segment 4 bases; nucleotides outside the gene matches: 11. The germline V gene has CDR1 SGHVS and CDR2 FQNEAQ. CDR3 loop: CASSAAGNRGYEQYF. The DNA for the CDR3 is TGTGCCAGCAGCGCTGCCGGCAACAGGGGATACGAGCAGTACTTC.

J is TRBJ2-7 and V is TRBV7-3, with D unresolved. Germline V gives CDR1 SGHTA, CDR2 FQGTGA. This CDR3 spans 14 amino acids. V was pared by 5 bases and J by 2 bases, with 13 bases between. CDR3 residues: CASSNPGVTYEQYF. CDR3 DNA sequence: TGTGCCAGCAGCAACCCCGGAGTCACCTACGAGCAGTACTTC. The whole variable domain, remainder taken from reference TRBV7-3 and TRBJ2-7, is GAGVSQTPSNKVTEKGKYVELRCDPISGHTALYWYRQSLGQGPEFLIYFQGTGAADDSGLPNDRFFAVRPEGSVSTLKIQRTERGDSAVYLCASSNPGVTYEQYFGPGTRLTVT.

V is TRBV7-9 and J is TRBJ1-2; no clear D. The CDR3 covers 16 residues. V lost 5 bases and J lost 2, with 18 bases in between. The germline V gene has CDR1 SEHNR and CDR2 FQNEAQ (reference sequence). The CDR3 loop is CASSPNVGQINYGYTF. DNA of the CDR3: TGTGCCAGCAGCCCAAACGTGGGTCAGATAAACTATGGCTACACCTTC.

The chain recombines TRBV13 with TRBJ2-7, with D perhaps matching TRBD1 (6 bases). Germline V gene lookup returns CDR1 PRHDT and CDR2 FYEKMQ (reference sequence). CDR3 length: 14 residues. Trimming stripped 5 bases from V and 3 bases from J, with 14 bases between. CDR3 nucleotide sequence: TGTGCCAGCAGCCCACGGGACACACTCTACGAGCAGTACTTC. The encoded protein is CASSPRDTLYEQYF.

This chain links TRBV6-5 with TRBJ2-7; D perhaps matches TRBD1 (5 bases). V was clipped by 0 bases and J by 0 bases, with 12 bases between them. From germline, CDR1 is MNHEY and CDR2 SVGAGI. CDR3 length equals 16 residues. In DNA form, the CDR3 reads TGTGCCAGCAGTTACTCGACAGACATGCTCTCCTACGAGCAGTACTTC. Its translation: CASSYSTDMLSYEQYF.

The V call is TRBV30, the J call TRBJ1-1; D is perhaps TRBD1 (5 bases). This CDR3 spans 14 amino acids. Germline V gives CDR1 GTSNPN, CDR2 SVGIG (reference sequence). With 5 bases removed from V and 2 bases from J, the gap between germline ends came to 15 bases. The CDR3, as DNA: TGTGCCTGGGAGGGGCTGGAGGGTAACACTGAAGCTTTCTTT. Amino acid sequence: CAWEGLEGNTEAFF.

J is TRBJ2-7 and V is TRBV28; D not resolved. V lost 1 base and J lost 10, with 17 bases in between. The germline V gene has CDR1 MDHEN and CDR2 SYDVKM. CDR3 length equals 14 residues. For the CDR3, the DNA is TGTGCCAGCAGTTTATTAGGCCAGGCTGTCGATCAGTACTTC. This codes for CASSLLGQAVDQYF.

The chain is built from TRBV6-5 and TRBJ2-3; 12 bases fit TRBD2. Germline V gives CDR1 MNHEY, CDR2 SVGAGI. J gave up 3 bases and V 8 bases, and 3 bases lay outside the gene matches. CDR3 length: 14 amino acids. CDR3 DNA: TGTGCCAGCGGTCTAGCGGGAGGGACAGATACGCAGTATTTT. This encodes CASGLAGGTDTQYF.

Concerning this clone: This specimen includes other DNA sequences encoding the same CDR3. The chain has TRBV7-9 and TRBJ2-3; 14 nucleotides align to TRBD2. The length of the CDR3 is 16 residues. J was trimmed by 4 bases and V by 4 bases; bases with no gene match: 4. CDR1 is SEHNR and CDR2 is FQNEAQ in the germline V gene (reference sequence). CDR3 nucleotide sequence: TGTGCCAGCAGCTCCGGACTAGCGGGAGGCCCAGATACGCAGTATTTT. This encodes CASSSGLAGGPDTQYF.

This rearrangement joins TRBV7-9 to TRBJ2-7; 9 bases agree with TRBD1. J gave up 4 bases and V 5 bases, and 9 bases lay outside the gene matches. The germline V gene has CDR1 SEHNR and CDR2 FQNEAQ (reference sequence). The CDR3 spans 15 residues. For the CDR3, the DNA is TGTGCCAGCAGCCCCCGACAGGGGGGACTTTACGAGCAGTACTTC. Its translation: CASSPRQGGLYEQYF.

The rearrangement uses TRBV4-3 and TRBJ2-1; D is possibly TRBD2 (5 bases). This CDR3 has 16 amino acids. Germline-derived CDR1 and CDR2 are LGHNA and YSLEER. V shed 0 bases and J shed 4 bases, with 13 bases lying between them. CDR3 in DNA: TGCGCCAGCAGCCAAGATCTGGTAGCGTCGTACAATGAGCAGTTCTTC. Translating it yields CASSQDLVASYNEQFF.

The chain carries TRBV18 and TRBJ2-7, with D possibly being TRBD2 (6 bases). This CDR3 is built from 14 residues. V shed 5 bases and J shed 5 bases, with 16 bases lying between them. CDR1 and CDR2 (germline): KGHSH, LQKENI. CDR3 protein: CASSGTYPVDEQYF. CDR3 in DNA: TGTGCCAGCTCAGGGACTTACCCCGTGGACGAGCAGTACTTC.

The rearrangement links TRBV6-1 to TRBJ1-3; D uncertain. The CDR3 spans 15 residues. V lost 8 bases to trimming and J lost 1 base, with 15 bases between them. Germline loops: CDR1 MNHNS, CDR2 SASEGT. The CDR3 sequence: CASVHSEVSGNTIYF. The CDR3 DNA sequence: TGTGCCAGCGTGCACTCCGAGGTATCTGGAAACACCATATATTTT.